A selection of T cell receptor beta chains follows, all from one sample in a study of blood T cell repertoires in COVID-19. The repertoire was sequenced with immunoSEQ multiplex PCR; TCRdb's copy has only in-frame clones and lacks some. The sample comprises some 99,000 clones, about 90% of which are singletons, and roughly 4.2% rests with the top ten. The sample consisted of peripheral blood. The receptor set was obtained from a human donor with COVID-19, enrolled during active disease. The donor label of this sample is uncertain. Both conserved end residues are trimmed from each CDR3.

cdr3_length j_call v_call cdr3_aa
13 TRBJ1-4 TRBV19 AAGSISATNEKLF
14 TRBJ2-3 TRBV19 ASSRDYPSHADTQY
10 TRBJ1-1 TRBV3-1/TRBV3-2 ASSRAHAEAF
13 TRBJ1-6 TRBV5-1 ASSLGSQRDSPLH
13 TRBJ1-1 TRBV3-1/TRBV3-2 ASSLGTGIGGEAF
11 TRBJ2-5 TRBV28 ASSLGGGETQY
11 TRBJ2-5 TRBV29-1 SVGASGKETQY
14 TRBJ2-7 TRBV7-9 ASSLAGRGNSYEQY
12 TRBJ2-3 TRBV7-3 ASSLGQGVDTQY
15 TRBJ2-1 TRBV12-5 ASAGTSGRAESNEQF
10 TRBJ1-2 TRBV28 ASHTGDYGYT
16 TRBJ1-5 TRBV21-1 ASSNRYGQGRGNQPQH
11 TRBJ1-1 TRBV7-9 ASSLEPDTEAF
11 TRBJ2-3 TRBV12-3/TRBV12-4 ASSGGAEDTQY
9 TRBJ2-3 TRBV29-1 SVDGGDTQY
12 TRBJ1-5 TRBV5-1 ASSLGGSNQPQH